Sequencing of this TCR beta chain was carried out in a study of molecular identifiers for immune sequencing clone quantification. Notes on this clonotype: Its matching antigen is unknown.

General study points: For highly expanded clones, sizes could be underestimated when identical TCR molecules share a barcode. Clonotypes surpassing 20 RNA copies contained over 98% of effector molecules, versus under 1% in naive cells.

The CDR3 extends over 12 amino acids. Between the trimmed V and J ends, which lost 6 bases and 1 base, there was a span of 9 bases. The V gene's germline CDR1 is SQVTM and CDR2 ANQGSEA. MiXCR, run by TCRdb on the PCR reads, gives a single entry per CDR3 protein. The sample lists about 510,000 distinct CDR3 sequences, roughly 24% occurring once. V usage is TRBV29-1 and J usage is TRBJ1-1, with no clear D. Sequenced material: naive CD8+ T cells from blood, with Jurkat cell RNA spiked in. Subset here: FACS-sorted CD8+CD4-CCR7+CD45RA+ naive T cells. The TCR originated in a human donor in good health. Some libraries in this study had Jurkat cell RNA spiked in. The CDR3 nucleotides are TGCAGCGTCGGACGGGGGAACACTGAAGCTTTCTTT. Amino acids: CSVGRGNTEAFF. The variable domain in full, with the rest retrieved from reference TRBV29-1 and TRBJ1-1, is SAVISQKPSRDICQRGTSLTIQCQVDSQVTMMFWYRQQPGQSLTLIATANQGSEATYESGFVIDKFPISRPNLTFSTLTVSNMSPEDSSIYLCSVGRGNTEAFFGQGTRLTVV.